The entry that follows covers one T cell receptor (beta chain) sequence. It has no known antigen specificity. The input lacks base qualities; no much larger clone sits a single base away. Library method: the immunoSEQ multiplex PCR assay. TCRbeta CDR3 sequencing was done by Adaptive Biotechnologies at survey depth, reporting CDR3 sequences, V/J genes, productive frequency and template counts. Amplification of TCR beta CDR3 regions was performed from genomic DNA rather than from RNA. As for the authors' bioinformatics: Jensen-Shannon divergence was used to quantify pairwise repertoire overlap between tissues, with a value of 1 indicating complete divergence and a value of 0 indicating identical repertoires. Tissues were clustered by single-linkage agglomerative hierarchical clustering of pairwise JSD values, and the clustering results were displayed as dendrograms. GLIPH2 was run on all patient samples with simulation_depth 1000, kmer_min_depth 3 and cdr3_length_cutoff 8, and groups with more than two unique CDR3s were retained. In a standardized tissue-overlap score, Jaccard GLIPH-group overlap across patients was extrapolated to a standard repertoire size of 1000 clones. To look at how diversity was associated with clinical or experimental variables, linear mixed-effect models were used, with tissue treated as a fixed effect and individual treated as a random effect. TCRdb mirrors the immuneACCESS table, restricted to in-frame sequences. Some clones are absent from its copies; in checked studies, under half trace to an unresolved V gene, and the reason for the others is unknown. Clone size and V and J calls were adopted from that table, with D and trimming inferred from the DNA. This sample lists approximately 30,000 clones; 85% were detected once. Clones ranked in the top ten supply approximately 3.5% of the sample.

These data come from a study of tissue T cells after allogeneic stem cell transplantation (dated by TCRdb to the early 2020s). With regard to the full study: Over a three-year period, roughly 7 adult allo-HCT recipients who had steroid-refractory GVHD were prospectively enrolled in a research-autopsy study. The study profiled TCR beta repertoires in many tissues obtained from research autopsies of patients with and without GVHD, and also in mouse models of GVHD. Grafts from donors were received by all GVHD patients, with several grafts being unmodified and three being CD34-selected to deplete T cells. All GVHD patients had gastrointestinal GVHD and received several lines of GVHD-directed therapy; 4 or 5 also had skin involvement. In viably preserved blood and marrow, CD3+ T cells were flow-sorted if cell numbers allowed, whereas smaller samples went directly to DNA extraction. Pre-transplant PBMCs were of recipient origin and were available from five GVHD patients. The human arm was conducted as a prospective observational study, and neither blinding nor randomization was performed.

Broader findings and caveats from the paper: Which tissue TCRs were alloreactive or antigen-specific was not determined in the study, and some of the clones might have been host cells that persisted. In both patients and mice, T cells from blood and spleen covered only a limited part of the TCR repertoire found in tissues. The patient cohort was small and clinically heterogeneous, and sampling depth was acknowledged as a limitation. Not many T cell clones showed up in more than one patient, yet clustering based on motifs uncovered repertoire signatures that were shared across patients in a tissue-specific way. Within patients, how anatomically similar the tissues were was a key factor in shaping TCR repertoire composition, regardless of disease or transplant status.

The time point label, as the study defines it: recipient (host-origin) PBMCs collected before allo-HCT. The sequence was obtained from a woman aged 18 to 55 who later had graft-versus-host disease after an allogeneic stem cell transplant. Sequenced material: blood, taken before transplantation.

The CDR3: CSVEHSGNTIYF. The DNA sequence follows: TGCAGCGTTGAACACTCTGGAAACACCATATATTTT. The rearrangement combines TRBV29-1 with TRBJ1-3, with no confident D gene call. CDR1 and CDR2 are read off the germline V gene as SQVTM and ANQGSEA. Spanning cysteine to phenylalanine, the CDR3 consists of 12 amino acids. This entry keeps only the CDR3 DNA: 36 bases, framed from base 1. Trimming costs V 2 bases and J 0 bases, and their ends lie 2 bases apart.